The rows below give T cell receptor beta chains drawn from one sample of a study of blood T cell repertoires in COVID-19. Measured with immunoSEQ multiplex PCR; TCRdb has only the in-frame clones, and not every one. The table includes 110,000 to 150,000 clones, approximately 78% detected once. The sequenced sample consisted of PBMCs or T cells enriched from blood (not recorded which). Source of these receptors: a woman aged 45-60 years who had recovered from COVID-19. CDR3s include the opening cysteine and the closing phenylalanine or tryptophan. The D gene is left open where the match is weak. Not every row has a clone size; where given, it reads once, few, many or a size class.

>TRBV12-3/TRBV12-4|few|TRBJ1-6|12|NA
CASSLQDSPLHF
TGTGCCAGCAGTTTACAGGATTCACCCCTCCACTTT
>TRBV18|NA|TRBJ1-5|20|TRBD1
CASSHLPLTGSSYSNQPQHF
TGTGCCAGCTCACACCTTCCTCTGACAGGGTCCTCATATAGCAATCAGCCCCAGCATTTT
>TRBV11-3|few|TRBJ1-4|11|NA
CASSHPGKLFF
TGTGCCAGCAGCCACCCGGGAAAACTGTTTTTT
>TRBV5-1|NA|TRBJ2-1|13|TRBD1
CASSWGTGNEQFF
TGCGCCAGCAGCTGGGGGACAGGGAATGAGCAGTTCTTC
>TRBV7-9|NA|TRBJ2-2|14|NA
CASSRGYFTGELFF
TGTGCCAGCAGCCGGGGGTACTTTACCGGGGAGCTGTTTTTT
>TRBV18|once|TRBJ1-5|16|TRBD1
CASSPVGQDSNQPQHF
TGTGCCAGCTCACCCGTGGGACAGGACTCCAATCAGCCCCAGCATTTT
>TRBV28|NA|TRBJ1-6|15|TRBD1
CATLFRTGVDSPLHF
TGTGCCACCTTATTTCGGACAGGGGTTGATTCACCCCTCCACTTT
>TRBV6-4|once|TRBJ2-1|18|TRBD2
CASSDRTSGGAPYNEQFF
TGTGCCAGCAGTGACAGAACTAGCGGGGGGGCCCCTTACAATGAGCAGTTCTTC
>TRBV7-2|NA|TRBJ2-1|12|NA
CAQGAGGNEQFF
TGTGCCCAAGGGGCTGGAGGGAATGAGCAGTTCTTC
>TRBV7-9|few|TRBJ1-2|13|NA
CASSLYAGHGYTF
TGTGCCAGCAGCCTCTACGCAGGTCATGGCTACACCTTC
>TRBV5-4|NA|TRBJ1-4|14|NA
CASSLDSGDEKLFF
TGTGCCAGCAGCTTGGACTCGGGGGATGAAAAACTGTTTTTT
>TRBV7-6|NA|TRBJ2-1|15|NA
CASSPSQGRANEQFF
TGTGCCAGCAGCCCAAGTCAGGGGCGGGCGAATGAGCAGTTCTTC
>TRBV6-6|once|TRBJ1-2|15|NA
CASMRSARVGSGYTF
TGTGCCAGCATGCGCAGCGCCAGGGTAGGAAGTGGCTACACCTTC
>TRBV29-1|NA|TRBJ2-3|15|NA
CSVEGIGGHTDTQYF
TGCAGCGTTGAGGGCATTGGTGGCCACACAGATACGCAGTATTTT
>TRBV7-2|NA|TRBJ2-7|15|TRBD2
CASSFTSGGEYEQYF
TGTGCCAGCAGCTTCACTAGCGGGGGGGAATACGAGCAGTACTTC
>TRBV3-1/TRBV3-2|NA|TRBJ2-5|14|TRBD2
CASSLISGQETQYF
TGTGCCAGCAGCCTTATTAGCGGGCAAGAGACCCAGTACTTC
>TRBV6-6|few|TRBJ2-3|18|TRBD2
CASSPRLAGGGRTDTQYF
TGTGCCAGCAGTCCTAGACTAGCGGGGGGCGGAAGGACAGATACGCAGTATTTT
>TRBV9|NA|TRBJ2-1|15|TRBD1
CASSVSGQGDNEQFF
TGTGCCAGCAGCGTGTCGGGACAGGGGGACAATGAGCAGTTCTTC
>TRBV24-1|many|TRBJ1-5|17|NA
CATSDPGSGSSYQPQHF
TGTGCCACCAGTGATCCCGGTAGTGGTTCCTCGTATCAGCCCCAGCATTTT
>TRBV7-2|NA|TRBJ2-7|13|NA
CASSLEAGYEQYF
TGTGCCAGCAGCTTAGAGGCAGGGTACGAGCAGTACTTC
>TRBV11-3|NA|TRBJ2-1|15|NA
CASSLDSGADNEQFF
TGTGCCAGCAGCTTAGATTCTGGGGCCGACAATGAGCAGTTCTTC
>TRBV4-2|NA|TRBJ2-5|17|NA
CASSQELTLSVQETQYF
TGTGCCAGCAGCCAAGAACTAACCCTTAGCGTTCAAGAGACCCAGTACTTC
>TRBV2|NA|TRBJ1-5|15|NA
CASSGIREGDQPQHF
TGTGCCAGCAGTGGTATCAGGGAGGGGGATCAGCCCCAGCATTTT
>TRBV4-1|NA|TRBJ1-5|15|NA
CASSQAQYSNQPQHF
TGCGCCAGCAGCCAAGCCCAGTATAGCAATCAGCCCCAGCATTTT
>TRBV6-5|many|TRBJ1-2|14|TRBD1
CASSSGQGMKGYTF
TGTGCCAGCAGTTCGGGACAGGGGATGAAAGGCTACACCTTC
>TRBV12-3/TRBV12-4|NA|TRBJ2-5|13|TRBD1
CASGGQGHETQYF
TGTGCCAGCGGGGGACAGGGTCACGAGACCCAGTACTTC
>TRBV11-1|NA|TRBJ1-2|13|NA
CASSLAGGYGYTF
TGTGCCAGCAGCTTAGCAGGGGGCTATGGCTACACCTTC
>TRBV7-9|NA|TRBJ1-6|12|NA
CASSRGGPVIHF
TGTGCCAGCAGCCGCGGGGGGCCTGTAATCCACTTT
>TRBV7-9|NA|TRBJ2-7|15|NA
CASSLDGARSYEQYF
TGTGCCAGCAGCTTGGATGGGGCCAGATCCTACGAGCAGTACTTC
>TRBV19|NA|TRBJ1-6|15|NA
CASSARGVSNSPLHF
TGTGCCAGTAGTGCCCGGGGGGTGTCTAATTCACCCCTCCACTTT
>TRBV6-5|once|TRBJ1-1|15|NA
CASSYPDRPLLPPFF
TGTGCCAGCAGTTACCCCGACAGGCCCCTCCTGCCCCCTTTCTTT
>TRBV28|few|TRBJ1-4|14|NA
CASTFSGAGEKLFF
TGTGCCAGCACCTTCTCAGGAGCGGGGGAAAAACTGTTTTTT
>TRBV19|NA|TRBJ1-1|15|NA
CASSTLRGGDEKAFF
TGTGCCAGTAGTACCCTCCGGGGGGGCGACGAAAAAGCTTTCTTT
>TRBV18|NA|TRBJ1-2|15|NA
CASSPNDRNNYGYTF
TGTGCCAGCTCACCAAATGACAGAAATAACTATGGCTACACCTTC
>TRBV6-4|few|TRBJ2-3|14|TRBD2
CASSDGGGKDTQYF
TGTGCCAGCAGTGACGGCGGGGGTAAAGATACGCAGTATTTT
>TRBV28|NA|TRBJ1-1|15|TRBD1
CASSLQTRGDLEAFF
TGTGCCAGCAGTTTACAGACCAGGGGGGACCTTGAAGCTTTCTTT
>TRBV10-1|NA|TRBJ2-1|17|TRBD1
CASPAVIGTGRDNEQFF
TGCGCCTCGCCAGCAGTGATCGGGACAGGGAGGGACAATGAGCAGTTCTTC
>TRBV3-1/TRBV3-2|NA|TRBJ2-5|16|TRBD2
CASSPSGGGAQETQYF
TGTGCCAGCAGCCCCTCCGGCGGGGGGGCCCAAGAGACCCAGTACTTC
>TRBV2|NA|TRBJ1-1|13|NA
CASSGQPNTEAFF
TGTGCCAGCAGCGGACAGCCGAACACTGAAGCTTTCTTT
>TRBV5-1|NA|TRBJ1-5|14|TRBD1
CASSILGTDQPQHF
TGCGCCAGCAGCATACTTGGGACAGATCAGCCCCAGCATTTT
>TRBV5-4|few|TRBJ2-1|15|TRBD1
CASSPTGDAYNEQFF
TGTGCCAGCAGCCCGACAGGGGACGCCTACAATGAGCAGTTCTTC
>TRBV5-1|NA|TRBJ2-3|15|TRBD2
CASNVLAGGTDTQYF
TGCGCCAGCAATGTCCTAGCGGGGGGCACAGATACGCAGTATTTT
>TRBV4-1|once|TRBJ2-7|17|TRBD2
CASSQALAGGRDYEQYF
TGCGCCAGCAGCCAAGCCCTAGCGGGGGGGCGAGACTACGAGCAGTACTTC
>TRBV11-3|NA|TRBJ2-1|15|NA
CASSGGGFLDNEQFF
TGTGCCAGCAGCGGGGGAGGATTCCTGGACAATGAGCAGTTCTTC
>TRBV16|NA|TRBJ1-1|15|NA
CASSQSGSGNTEAFF
TGTGCCAGCAGCCAATCAGGTAGCGGGAACACTGAAGCTTTCTTT
>TRBV3-1/TRBV3-2|once|TRBJ2-2|13|NA
CASSFTGTGELFF
TGTGCCAGCAGCTTTACAGGAACCGGGGAGCTGTTTTTT
>TRBV5-1|NA|TRBJ1-1|13|TRBD1
CASSSGQGSYAFF
TGCGCCAGCAGCTCGGGACAGGGGAGCTATGCTTTCTTT
>TRBV6-5|NA|TRBJ2-2|12|NA
CATHTLLGELFF
TGTGCCACCCACACCCTCCTCGGGGAGCTGTTTTTT
>TRBV3-1/TRBV3-2|few|TRBJ2-7|15|NA
CASSQRASSSYEQYF
TGTGCCAGCAGCCAACGGGCTAGCTCTTCCTACGAGCAGTACTTC
>TRBV10-3|once|TRBJ1-2|13|NA
CAISQGLAYGYTF
TGTGCCATCAGTCAGGGTCTTGCCTATGGCTACACCTTC
>TRBV19|NA|TRBJ1-2|16|NA
CASSARAPGGNYGYTF
TGTGCCAGTAGTGCCCGGGCCCCGGGAGGCAACTATGGCTACACCTTC
>TRBV7-6|NA|TRBJ2-7|15|TRBD1
CASSSRTGGSYEQYF
TGTGCCAGCAGCTCCCGGACAGGGGGTTCCTACGAGCAGTACTTC
>TRBV6-1|NA|TRBJ2-7|15|TRBD2
CASSESGGSSYEQYF
TGTGCCAGCAGTGAAAGCGGGGGGAGCTCCTACGAGCAGTACTTC
>TRBV6-5|once|TRBJ2-7|16|NA
CASSYSYRENSYEQYF
TGTGCCAGCAGTTACTCGTACAGGGAAAACTCCTACGAGCAGTACTTC
>TRBV19|NA|TRBJ2-7|13|NA
CASSIDTQDEQYF
TGTGCCAGTAGTATAGACACGCAGGACGAGCAGTACTTC
>TRBV7-8|NA|TRBJ1-2|15|TRBD1
CASSLGTGVFGGYTF
TGTGCCAGCAGCTTAGGCACAGGGGTTTTTGGGGGCTACACCTTC
>TRBV5-1|NA|TRBJ2-2|18|TRBD2
CASSTARGLGRDVGELFF
TGCGCCAGCAGCACGGCTCGGGGACTAGGGAGAGACGTCGGGGAGCTGTTTTTT